This is a list of T cell receptor beta chains from one sample in a study of regulatory T cells in long-lasting Graves disease. A single record per CDR3 protein comes from TCRdb applying MiXCR to the multiplex PCR reads. The profile covers approximately 390,000 distinct CDR3 sequences, with about 16% appearing a single time and 20% to 25% taken by the ten largest. This sample also belongs to another study, concerning T cells in Graves' hyperthyroidism and ophthalmopathy.

The sample consisted of peripheral blood mononuclear cells (PBMCs), taken at new diagnosis, from a patient treated with antithyroid drugs. These receptor sequences come from a woman aged 18-30 years with Graves disease. The CDR3 runs from the conserved cysteine through the conserved F or W. Fields, in order: clone size, D gene, J gene, V gene, CDR3 protein, CDR3 DNA. A D gene is named only where the DNA matches it firmly. For some rows the clone size is stated as once, few or many, or as a class when expanded; others skip it.

many | TRBD1 | TRBJ2-2 | TRBV27 | CASSIRGRSTGELFF | TGTGCCAGCAGTATCAGGGGGCGAAGCACCGGGGAGCTGTTTTTT
many | . | TRBJ2-7 | TRBV28 | CASSLARVEQYF | TGTGCCAGCAGTTTGGCCAGGGTTGAGCAGTACTTC
few | . | TRBJ2-2 | TRBV6-1 | CASRSGGPGELFF | TGTGCCAGCAGGTCAGGGGGGCCCGGGGAGCTGTTTTTT
. | . | TRBJ1-5 | TRBV7-2 | CASSSRVGNQPQHF | TGTGCCAGCAGCTCCAGGGTTGGCAATCAGCCCCAGCATTTT
few | . | TRBJ2-7 | TRBV19 | CASSIGRGNYEQYF | TGTGCCAGTAGTATAGGTCGGGGGAACTACGAGCAGTACTTC
. | . | TRBJ2-1 | TRBV15 | CATSRDTAYNEQFF | TGTGCCACCAGCAGAGATACGGCTTACAATGAGCAGTTCTTC
many | . | TRBJ2-5 | TRBV7-6 | CASSLEGQAGGTQYF | TGTGCCAGCAGCTTAGAAGGACAGGCCGGGGGGACCCAGTACTTC
many | TRBD1 | TRBJ2-3 | TRBV10-3 | CAISESGGQPDTQYF | TGTGCCATCAGTGAGTCTGGGGGACAGCCAGATACGCAGTATTTT
many | . | TRBJ2-7 | TRBV5-1 | CASSLESGPREQYF | TGCGCCAGCAGCTTGGAGTCAGGGCCCAGGGAGCAGTACTTC
many | . | TRBJ1-2 | TRBV18 | CASSPPNLREVDGYTF | TGTGCCAGCTCACCCCCTAATTTGCGGGAGGTTGATGGCTACACCTTC
many | TRBD2 | TRBJ2-1 | TRBV6-5 | CASSYLAEVESNEQFF | TGTGCCAGCAGTTACCTAGCGGAGGTTGAGAGCAATGAGCAGTTCTTC
many | TRBD1 | TRBJ2-1 | TRBV11-2 | CASSLGQGASRADEQFF | TGTGCCAGCAGCTTGGGACAGGGGGCGTCGCGGGCCGATGAGCAGTTCTTC
many | TRBD2 | TRBJ2-7 | TRBV3-1 | CASSQDGSGAAGQYF | TGTGCCAGCAGCCAAGACGGTAGCGGGGCAGCCGGGCAGTACTTC
many | . | TRBJ2-1 | TRBV6-2/TRBV6-3 | CASSYSKLATSYNEQFF | TGTGCCAGCAGTTACTCGAAGCTAGCTACATCCTACAATGAGCAGTTCTTC
. | . | TRBJ2-3 | TRBV19 | CASSIGRAVLTDTQYF | TGTGCCAGTAGTATAGGACGAGCGGTTCTCACAGATACGCAGTATTTT
many | . | TRBJ1-5 | TRBV6-2/TRBV6-3 | CASSPGSTYNQPQHF | TGTGCCAGCAGCCCCGGGTCTACCTACAATCAGCCCCAGCATTTT
. | . | TRBJ2-7 | TRBV6-1 | CASSERGGGNYEQYF | TGTGCCAGCAGCGAGAGGGGGGGCGGAAACTACGAGCAGTACTTC
many | . | TRBJ1-2 | TRBV7-9 | CASSPSGGVRYTF | TGTGCCAGCAGCCCATCGGGAGGAGTCCGATACACCTTC
many | . | TRBJ1-1 | TRBV6-1 | CASSEEGGAGSTEAFF | TGTGCCAGCAGTGAAGAGGGGGGGGCTGGGAGCACTGAAGCTTTCTTT
many | TRBD2 | TRBJ2-5 | TRBV20-1 | CSAPGLVVETQYF | TGCAGTGCCCCAGGACTAGTAGTAGAGACCCAGTACTTC
. | TRBD1 | TRBJ2-7 | TRBV9 | CASSATGTYEQYF | TGTGCCAGCAGCGCGACAGGGACCTACGAGCAGTACTTC
. | . | TRBJ1-6 | TRBV7-9 | CASSQLPVSPLHF | TGCGCCAGCAGCCAATTGCCCGTATCACCCCTCCACTTT
many | . | TRBJ1-2 | TRBV5-1 | CASSLDTGTRYGYTF | TGCGCCAGCAGCTTGGATACCGGGACGCGATATGGCTACACCTTC
. | TRBD2 | TRBJ2-3 | TRBV5-5 | CASSSGTSGISTDTQYF | TGTGCCAGCAGCTCCGGGACTAGCGGGATCAGCACAGATACGCAGTATTTT
many | . | TRBJ1-2 | TRBV11-2 | CASSLGSLNGYTF | TGTGCCAGCAGCTTAGGGTCCCTCAACGGCTACACCTTC
. | TRBD2 | TRBJ2-7 | TRBV2 | CASSVGLAGFYEQYF | TGTGCCAGCAGCGTGGGACTAGCGGGGTTCTACGAGCAGTACTTC
many | TRBD2 | TRBJ2-1 | TRBV11-2 | CASSSRVAGGNEQFF | TGTGCCAGCAGCTCGAGGGTAGCGGGGGGTAATGAGCAGTTCTTC
. | TRBD1 | TRBJ1-6 | TRBV3-1 | CASSQDDRGPNSPLHF | TGTGCCAGCAGCCAAGATGACAGGGGCCCTAATTCACCCCTCCACTTT
few | TRBD1 | TRBJ1-5 | TRBV18 | CASSPSPTGGGNQPQHF | TGTGCCAGCTCACCCTCTCCCACAGGGGGCGGCAATCAGCCCCAGCATTTT
many | . | TRBJ1-1 | TRBV3-1 | CASSQVPPPKNTEAFF | TGTGCCAGCAGCCAAGTCCCCCCCCCAAAGAACACTGAAGCTTTCTTT
many | . | TRBJ2-7 | TRBV3-1 | CASSEGLGTYEQYF | TGTGCCAGCAGCGAGGGACTTGGTACCTACGAGCAGTACTTC
. | . | TRBJ1-6 | TRBV19 | CASSPQNSYNSPLHF | TGTGCCAGTAGTCCACAGAACTCCTATAATTCACCCCTCCACTTT
. | TRBD2 | TRBJ2-3 | TRBV20-1 | CSAWEGRTDTQYF | TGCAGTGCTTGGGAGGGGCGCACAGATACGCAGTATTTT
few | TRBD1 | TRBJ1-3 | TRBV29-1 | CSVQTMDRFYSGNTIYF | TGCAGCGTTCAAACAATGGACAGGTTTTACTCTGGAAACACCATATATTTT
many | . | TRBJ2-1 | TRBV9 | CASSVRWGTGGEQFF | TGTGCCAGCAGCGTAAGATGGGGAACCGGGGGTGAGCAGTTCTTC
. | . | TRBJ2-7 | TRBV10-3 | CAISGGAESEQYF | TGTGCCATCTCTGGCGGTGCGGAATCCGAGCAGTACTTC
few | . | TRBJ1-1 | TRBV10-3 | CAIRGVPDTEAFF | TGTGCCATCAGGGGCGTGCCAGACACTGAAGCTTTCTTT